The rows below give T cell receptor beta chains drawn from one sample of a study of naive and memory T cell subsets. TCRdb re-derived calls from the UMI-ligation and nested PCR reads in MiXCR, one entry per CDR3 protein. This table holds around 29,000 distinct CDR3 sequences, about 11% found once. The specimen was effector memory CD4+ T cells from blood. The source of these receptors is a human donor in good health. CDR3s include the opening cysteine and the closing phenylalanine or tryptophan. D genes are given only for firm matches. Clone size is stated in some rows and not others, as once, few, many or a class when expanded.

j_call: TRBJ2-3; d_call: NA; v_call: TRBV12-3/TRBV12-4; clone_size: medium-sized; cdr3_nt: TGTGCCAGCAGCCGAAACCGATGGGATACGCAGTATTTT; cdr3_aa: CASSRNRWDTQYF
j_call: TRBJ2-1; d_call: NA; v_call: TRBV6-2/TRBV6-3; clone_size: many; cdr3_nt: TGTGCCAGCACCCTAAACGTACAGGGCTACAATGAGCAGTTCTTC; cdr3_aa: CASTLNVQGYNEQFF
j_call: TRBJ2-2; d_call: TRBD1; v_call: TRBV7-9; clone_size: NA; cdr3_nt: TGTGCCAGCAGCCGGACAGGAGACACCGGGGAGCTGTTTTTT; cdr3_aa: CASSRTGDTGELFF
j_call: TRBJ2-5; d_call: NA; v_call: TRBV5-6; clone_size: NA; cdr3_nt: TGTGCCAGCAGCCTACAGGGGAGGCGAGTGGGAGAGACCCAGTACTTC; cdr3_aa: CASSLQGRRVGETQYF
j_call: TRBJ2-3; d_call: NA; v_call: TRBV7-2; clone_size: NA; cdr3_nt: TGTGCCAGCAGCTCTCGCTGGAGTACAGATACGCAGTATTTT; cdr3_aa: CASSSRWSTDTQYF
j_call: TRBJ1-2; d_call: NA; v_call: TRBV9; clone_size: few; cdr3_nt: TGTGCCAGCAGAGACTCGTTCTATGGCTACACCTTC; cdr3_aa: CASRDSFYGYTF
j_call: TRBJ2-1; d_call: NA; v_call: TRBV23-1; clone_size: few; cdr3_nt: TGCGCCAGCAGGAGTATCCTCAGCCATGAGCAGTTCTTC; cdr3_aa: CASRSILSHEQFF
j_call: TRBJ1-5; d_call: TRBD1; v_call: TRBV3-1; clone_size: many; cdr3_nt: TGTGCCAGCAGCCAAGATCAGGGGGCCCAGCCCCAGCATTTT; cdr3_aa: CASSQDQGAQPQHF
j_call: TRBJ2-2; d_call: TRBD1; v_call: TRBV2; clone_size: many; cdr3_nt: TGTGCCAGCACGGGACAGGGAGTCACCGGGGAGCTGTTTTTT; cdr3_aa: CASTGQGVTGELFF
j_call: TRBJ1-1; d_call: NA; v_call: TRBV6-1; clone_size: NA; cdr3_nt: TGTGCCAGCAGTGAAAAGTTGGGAGGTCCTGAAGCTTTCTTT; cdr3_aa: CASSEKLGGPEAFF
j_call: TRBJ1-5; d_call: TRBD1; v_call: TRBV6-6; clone_size: medium-sized; cdr3_nt: TGTGCCAGCAGTCGCCGGGACAGGGCTTATCAGCCCCAGCATTTT; cdr3_aa: CASSRRDRAYQPQHF
j_call: TRBJ2-7; d_call: NA; v_call: TRBV3-1; clone_size: few; cdr3_nt: TGTGCCAGCACCATGACCGACTCCTACGAGCAGTACTTC; cdr3_aa: CASTMTDSYEQYF
j_call: TRBJ2-1; d_call: TRBD2; v_call: TRBV4-3; clone_size: few; cdr3_nt: TGCGCCAGCAGCCAGCTCACCACGGGACTAGCGAGTAGTGAGCAGTTCTTC; cdr3_aa: CASSQLTTGLASSEQFF
j_call: TRBJ2-1; d_call: NA; v_call: TRBV19; clone_size: many; cdr3_nt: TGTGCCAGTAGTATACCCCCCTACAATGAGCAGTTCTTC; cdr3_aa: CASSIPPYNEQFF
j_call: TRBJ1-6; d_call: NA; v_call: TRBV12-3/TRBV12-4; clone_size: many; cdr3_nt: TGTGCCAGCAGCCGAGAACAGGGACGCTCACCCCTCCACTTT; cdr3_aa: CASSREQGRSPLHF
j_call: TRBJ2-1; d_call: TRBD2; v_call: TRBV7-9; clone_size: NA; cdr3_nt: TGTGCCAGCAGCTTAGGTGGACTAGCGGGAGCCCTACAGCAGTTCTTC; cdr3_aa: CASSLGGLAGALQQFF
j_call: TRBJ1-5; d_call: NA; v_call: TRBV10-3; clone_size: many; cdr3_nt: TGTGCCATCAGTGAAAGCAGCAATCAGCCCCAGCATTTT; cdr3_aa: CAISESSNQPQHF
j_call: TRBJ1-1; d_call: TRBD1; v_call: TRBV29-1; clone_size: many; cdr3_nt: TGCAGCGTTGGACAGGGGCGAGGTGGGTGGAACACTGAAGCTTTCTTT; cdr3_aa: CSVGQGRGGWNTEAFF
j_call: TRBJ2-1; d_call: TRBD2; v_call: TRBV6-1; clone_size: many; cdr3_nt: TGTGCCAGCATTCATAAGGAGAGCGGGAGGCGCAATGAGCAGTTCTTC; cdr3_aa: CASIHKESGRRNEQFF
j_call: TRBJ1-2; d_call: NA; v_call: TRBV7-2; clone_size: NA; cdr3_nt: TGTGCCAGCAGCTTCGGGACGGACTATGGCTACACCTTC; cdr3_aa: CASSFGTDYGYTF
j_call: TRBJ2-5; d_call: NA; v_call: TRBV4-1; clone_size: few; cdr3_nt: TGCGCCAGCAGCCCTTTCCAGCTAGGGGGGCAACAGGAGACCCAGTACTTC; cdr3_aa: CASSPFQLGGQQETQYF
j_call: TRBJ1-5; d_call: NA; v_call: TRBV30; clone_size: many; cdr3_nt: TGTGCCTGGAGTCTCACTGGGACCCCCAAAGATCAGCCCCAGCATTTT; cdr3_aa: CAWSLTGTPKDQPQHF
j_call: TRBJ2-1; d_call: TRBD2; v_call: TRBV15; clone_size: few; cdr3_nt: TGTGCCACCAGCAGAGAAGCGGGGTCATTATACAATGAGCAGTTCTTC; cdr3_aa: CATSREAGSLYNEQFF
j_call: TRBJ2-1; d_call: TRBD2; v_call: TRBV28; clone_size: many; cdr3_nt: TGTGCCAGCAGAGATACCGTCCGCGGGGGTGTCTATGAGCAGTTCTTC; cdr3_aa: CASRDTVRGGVYEQFF
j_call: TRBJ2-5; d_call: TRBD2; v_call: TRBV20-1; clone_size: few; cdr3_nt: TGCAGTGCACCCGGGAGGGGGGGAGGCACTGGAGAGACCCAGTACTTC; cdr3_aa: CSAPGRGGGTGETQYF
j_call: TRBJ2-5; d_call: NA; v_call: TRBV7-6; clone_size: many; cdr3_nt: TGTGCCAGCAGCAGGGGTCGACAAGAGACCCAGTACTTC; cdr3_aa: CASSRGRQETQYF